This T cell receptor beta chain was retrieved from a study of beta chain features in type 1 diabetes. Study context: The examined sorted cells totaled fewer than 110,000,000 across samples.

In the case of this clone: Its antigen is unknown.

cDNA synthesis used the whole RNA isolate, giving expressed TCRB sequences. The repertoire was sequenced with immunoSEQ multiplex PCR; TCRdb's copy has only in-frame clones and lacks some. The repertoire holds around 250,000 clones, with about 15% as singletons. Study conclusions and caveats: In the patient group, naive, central memory and Treg TCRB repertoires seemed more alike than in the healthy donor group. When Type 1 diabetes patients were examined, their TCRB CDR3s proved moderately but significantly shorter in all four CD4+ subsets.

Trimming left V 4 bases short and J 3 bases short, with 10 bases between. The CDR3 covers 13 residues. CDR1 is SGHNT, CDR2 YYREEE, per germline (reference sequence). This receptor was identified in a man younger than 45 with type 1 diabetes. The chain uses TRBV5-4 and TRBJ1-1; the D gene is possibly TRBD1 (6 bases). The sequenced sample was naive CD4+ T cells from blood. This chain's CDR3 is CASSPAGDTEAFF. As DNA, the CDR3 is TGTGCCAGCAGCCCGGCAGGGGACACTGAAGCTTTCTTT.